Sequencing of this T cell receptor beta chain was carried out in a study of OX40 agonist ivuxolimab in advanced cancers. For the study at large: Dose-escalation patients had hepatocellular carcinoma, melanoma, renal cell or head and neck cancer. A partial response was reached by three patients: one with hepatocellular carcinoma and two with cutaneous melanoma.

The method was immunoSEQ multiplex PCR; TCRdb's version includes in-frame clones alone and lacks a portion of them. Of around 50,000 clones listed, 75% to 90% are singletons. This clone was detected only once. Looked up from germline, CDR1 is MNHEY and CDR2 is SMNVEV (reference sequence). The CDR3 consists of 16 residues. Losses at the gene ends were 3 bases for V and 12 bases for J; bases not matched to a gene: 12. J is TRBJ2-1 and V is TRBV27; 12 bases match TRBD2. The material was CD4+ or CD8+ T cells sorted from blood, obtained in a trial of the OX40 agonist ivuxolimab. The TCR sequence derives from an adult with an advanced solid tumor such as melanoma, head and neck, liver or kidney cancer. For the CDR3, the DNA is TGTGCCAGCAGTTTTATAGGACTAGCGGGGACGGCGGGGCAGTTCTTC. Amino acids: CASSFIGLAGTAGQFF.